Below, 8 T cell receptor beta chains from the same sample are listed, as sequenced in a study of identifying expanded T cells in peripheral blood. Repertoires were generated with immunoSEQ multiplex PCR, while TCRdb's copy carries only in-frame clones and drops some. The sample records over 100,000 clones, roughly 90% being singletons. The source material was blood. These receptors were collected from a person between 18 and 75 years old in good health.

This clone has a single count. V and J are TRBV29-1 and TRBJ2-2, with D tentatively TRBD1 (5 bases). CDR3 length equals 15 residues. Between the trimmed V and J ends, which lost 1 base and 6 bases, there was a span of 15 bases. Germline CDR1 and CDR2: SQVTM and ANQGSEA. The CDR3 sequence: CSVEGGDGEAGELFF. The CDR3 DNA reads TGCAGCGTTGAAGGGGGCGACGGTGAGGCCGGGGAGCTGTTTTTT.

The J gene is TRBJ1-1, the V gene TRBV5-6; the D is unclear. The V gene's germline CDR1 is SGHDT and CDR2 YYEEEE. The V end was cut by 1 base, the J end by 6 bases, with 19 bases between. The CDR3 consists of 16 residues. The CDR3 loop is CASSLWVTTSAAEAFF. CDR3 DNA sequence: TGTGCCAGCAGCTTGTGGGTTACCACCTCGGCGGCTGAAGCTTTCTTT.

This chain uses TRBV4-3 with TRBJ1-2; D remains ambiguous. V shed 0 bases and J shed 6 bases, with 14 bases lying between them. In germline, CDR1 is LGHNA, CDR2 YSLEER. The CDR3 runs to 15 residues. This CDR3 reads CASSQDPGRENGYTF. The CDR3 bases are TGCGCCAGCAGCCAAGACCCTGGACGGGAGAATGGCTACACCTTC.

The chain couples TRBV6-5 to TRBJ1-4, with 12 bases matching TRBD1. The CDR3 is 14 amino acids. Per germline, CDR1 MNHEY and CDR2 SVGAGI. V shed 5 bases, J shed 8 bases, and the junction held 3 bases outside the gene matches. CDR3 DNA sequence: TGTGCCAGCAGTCGGGACAGGGGGCGCGAAAAACTGTTTTTT. This translates into CASSRDRGREKLFF.

The chain employs TRBV5-4 and TRBJ1-3; D is possibly TRBD1 (6 bases). This CDR3 is 16 amino acids long. The germline V gene has CDR1 SGHNT and CDR2 YYREEE (reference sequence). Trimming removed 4 bases from V and 0 bases from J, with 14 bases in between. The chain's CDR3 is CASSLQTGLSGNTIYF. CDR3 nucleotide sequence: TGTGCCAGCAGCCTCCAGACAGGCCTCTCTGGAAACACCATATATTTT. The whole variable domain, filled in from reference TRBV5-4 and TRBJ1-3, reads ETGVTQSPTHLIKTRGQQVTLRCSSQSGHNTVSWYQQALGQGPQFIFQYYREEENGRGNFPPRFSGLQFPNYSSELNVNALELDDSALYLCASSLQTGLSGNTIYFGEGSWLTVV.

This chain connects TRBV5-1 to TRBJ2-2; maybe TRBD1 (5 bases). Germline V CDR1 and CDR2: SGHRS, YFSETQ. With 2 bases removed from V and 3 bases from J, the gap between germline ends came to 11 bases. The CDR3 runs to 15 residues. The CDR3 DNA is TGCGCCAGCAGCTTTTTCCAGGGCGACACCGGGGAGCTGTTTTTT. Its translation: CASSFFQGDTGELFF.

The chain combines TRBV6-5 with TRBJ2-7, with D perhaps matching TRBD1 or TRBD2 (5 bases each). CDR1 and CDR2 from the germline V gene are MNHEY and SVGAGI. V lost 0 bases to trimming and J lost 1 base, with 10 bases between them. CDR3 size: 15 residues. The CDR3 sequence: CASSYSGAGSYEQYF. CDR3 DNA: TGTGCCAGCAGTTACTCCGGGGCCGGATCCTACGAGCAGTACTTC.

This chain joins TRBV11-2 and TRBJ1-1; 9 bases are a match to TRBD1. Per the germline V gene, CDR1 is SGHAT and CDR2 is FQNNGV. With 3 bases clipped from V and 3 bases from J, the junction kept 2 bases outside the gene matches. The CDR3 sequence is 14 residues long. CDR3: CASSFGQGYTEAFF. In DNA, the CDR3 is TGTGCCAGCAGCTTCGGACAGGGGTACACTGAAGCTTTCTTT.